This T cell receptor beta chain was identified in a study of shared clonotypes between healthy human individuals. To note about this clone: This sample includes further DNA sequences coding for the same CDR3.

Naive CD8 cells were CD45RO-negative, positively selected for CCR7, excluding terminally differentiated effector memory CD45RA+ cells. Deep-level settings were used for running the assay. Produced via immunoSEQ multiplex PCR; TCRdb's table is partial and in-frame only. The sample consists of 500,000 to 700,000 clones, around 96% of them appearing once. The receptor was isolated from a woman aged 30 to 39 in good health. Material for sequencing was naive CD8+ T cells sorted from blood.

The CDR3 bases are TGTGCCAGCAGTTTAGGGCAGGGAGTCGGGGAGCTGTTTTTT. Encoded protein: CASSLGQGVGELFF. The V call is TRBV27, the J call TRBJ2-2, with D perhaps matching TRBD1 or TRBD2 (5 bases each). V gave up 2 bases and J gave up 7 bases, with 11 bases separating them. In germline, CDR1 is MNHEY, CDR2 SMNVEV (reference sequence). CDR3 length: 14 amino acids.